This TCR beta chain was identified in a study of cytomegalovirus exposure and HLA in healthy donors. Study results and caveats: Cytomegalovirus status, reportedly, was diagnosed with high specificity and sensitivity by the classifier. Researchers counted 180 or so TCR beta chains as cytomegalovirus-associated. Clusters of TCRs from the first cohort tended to co-occur in the roughly 120 validation repertoires (as a later analysis found).

The protocol was immunoSEQ multiplex PCR, while the TCRdb copy is restricted to in-frame clones and leaves out a portion. The repertoire holds a few hundred thousand clones, with roughly 90% as singletons. Germline V CDR1 and CDR2: MNHEY, SMNVEV (reference sequence). V lost 2 bases to trimming and J lost 5 bases; unmatched junction nucleotides: 3. The CDR3 consists of 14 residues. This clone has only one observation. Its antigen is unidentified. The sequence came from a young woman in good health and CMV-seronegative. V usage is TRBV27 and J usage is TRBJ2-1; 7 bases align to TRBD1. The sample consisted of PBMCs. CDR3 bases: TGTGCCAGCAGTTTAGGGACAGTCCACAATGAGCAGTTCTTC. Its protein is CASSLGTVHNEQFF.